Listed below are T cell receptor beta chains from one sample, sequenced in a study of naive and memory T cell subsets. In TCRdb, the UMI-ligation and nested PCR reads were re-called with MiXCR into one record per CDR3 protein. The table has 130,000 or so distinct CDR3 sequences, just over 35% seen once. Sequenced: central memory CD4+ T cells from blood. Every receptor here comes from a human donor in good health. Both conserved end residues are part of each CDR3. D genes are given only for firm matches. Only part of the rows carry a size: once, few, many, or a class if the clone is expanded.

V,D,J,size,CDR3,DNA
TRBV12-3/TRBV12-4,-,TRBJ2-4,many,CASSQSGVAKNIQYF,TGTGCCAGCAGTCAAAGCGGAGTAGCCAAAAACATTCAGTACTTC
TRBV5-1,-,TRBJ2-7,few,CASSLVGPRNYEQYF,TGCGCCAGCAGCTTGGTTGGGCCTAGGAACTACGAGCAGTACTTC
TRBV19,-,TRBJ2-7,-,CVSGRGDYEQYF,TGTGTCAGTGGCAGGGGTGACTACGAGCAGTACTTC
TRBV7-2,TRBD1,TRBJ2-3,few,CASSFRDRGDTQYF,TGTGCCAGCAGCTTCCGGGACAGGGGTGATACGCAGTATTTT
TRBV19,TRBD2,TRBJ2-3,-,CASHGTSGRYAQYF,TGTGCCAGTCATGGGACTAGCGGGAGGTACGCGCAGTATTTT
TRBV3-1,-,TRBJ2-2,few,CASRKLQGNTGELFF,TGTGCCAGCAGGAAACTACAGGGGAACACCGGGGAGCTGTTTTTT
TRBV3-1,TRBD2,TRBJ2-1,few,CASSQLAGGRNEQFF,TGTGCCAGCAGCCAACTAGCGGGAGGACGTAATGAGCAGTTCTTC
TRBV20-1,-,TRBJ2-7,many,CSARDLTANSYEQYF,TGCAGTGCTAGAGATTTAACAGCTAACAGCTACGAGCAGTACTTC
TRBV27,TRBD1,TRBJ1-5,-,CASSLLPPTGYSNQPQHF,TGTGCCAGCAGTTTGCTCCCTCCGACAGGGTATAGCAATCAGCCCCAGCATTTT
TRBV6-2/TRBV6-3,-,TRBJ2-7,-,CASSSTGPNYSYEQYF,TGTGCCAGCAGCTCGACCGGACCCAACTACTCCTACGAGCAGTACTTC
TRBV6-1,-,TRBJ2-2,few,CASSEAALGTGELFF,TGTGCCAGCAGTGAAGCAGCGTTAGGCACCGGGGAGCTGTTTTTT
TRBV11-2,-,TRBJ1-4,few,CASSSGTITTNEKLFF,TGTGCCAGCAGCTCCGGGACAATAACAACTAATGAAAAACTGTTTTTT
TRBV11-2,TRBD2,TRBJ2-4,once,CASSSTSGPAIQYF,TGTGCCAGCAGCTCAACTAGCGGTCCCGCCATTCAGTACTTC
TRBV5-1,TRBD1,TRBJ2-2,-,CASSFAGTGTGELFF,TGCGCCAGCAGCTTCGCCGGGACAGGCACCGGGGAGCTGTTTTTT
TRBV7-6,TRBD2,TRBJ2-7,few,CASSPASGRGSYEQYF,TGTGCCAGCAGCCCAGCTAGCGGGAGGGGTTCCTACGAGCAGTACTTC
TRBV6-5,-,TRBJ2-7,many,CASRREYSSYEQYF,TGTGCCAGCAGGCGCGAGTATTCGTCCTACGAGCAGTACTTC
TRBV7-2,-,TRBJ2-3,-,CASSFPGPTDTQYF,TGTGCCAGCAGCTTTCCAGGACCCACAGATACGCAGTATTTT
TRBV6-4,-,TRBJ2-2,-,CASSVVGGTGELFF,TGTGCCAGCAGCGTCGTTGGTGGCACCGGGGAGCTGTTTTTT
TRBV5-5,TRBD1,TRBJ2-2,many,CASSRSTGITGELFF,TGTGCCAGCAGCCGATCGACAGGGATCACCGGGGAGCTGTTTTTT
TRBV7-9,-,TRBJ2-5,few,CASSPEGRRETQYF,TGTGCCAGCAGCCCGGAGGGAAGGAGAGAGACCCAGTACTTC
TRBV5-5,-,TRBJ1-6,-,CASSFRMAYNSPLHF,TGTGCCAGCAGCTTCAGGATGGCCTATAATTCACCCCTCCACTTT
TRBV20-1,-,TRBJ1-1,few,CSASHSNTEAFF,TGCAGTGCTAGCCACAGCAACACTGAAGCTTTCTTT
TRBV24-1,-,TRBJ2-5,-,CATSDEGTAQETQYF,TGTGCCACCAGTGACGAGGGAACAGCTCAAGAGACCCAGTACTTC
TRBV14,TRBD1,TRBJ1-3,-,CASSQRQGAGNTIYF,TGTGCCAGCAGCCAACGGCAGGGGGCTGGAAACACCATATATTTT
TRBV4-3,-,TRBJ1-5,few,CASSQDWANQPQHF,TGCGCCAGCAGCCAAGATTGGGCAAATCAGCCCCAGCATTTT
TRBV7-2,TRBD1,TRBJ2-7,-,CASSLGGQGYEQYF,TGTGCCAGCAGCTTAGGGGGACAGGGCTACGAGCAGTACTTC
TRBV5-1,-,TRBJ2-1,-,CASSPDGSSYNEQFF,TGCGCCAGCAGCCCCGACGGGAGCTCCTACAATGAGCAGTTCTTC
TRBV6-5,-,TRBJ1-6,-,CASSYSIKPYGGSPLHF,TGTGCCAGCAGTTACTCGATAAAGCCTTACGGCGGTTCACCCCTCCACTTT
TRBV6-5,-,TRBJ2-5,many,CASSYSWNQETQYF,TGTGCCAGCAGTTACTCGTGGAACCAAGAGACCCAGTACTTC
TRBV27,TRBD2,TRBJ2-7,-,CASSLAGEGYEQYF,TGTGCCAGCAGTTTAGCGGGAGAGGGGTACGAGCAGTACTTC
TRBV27,TRBD2,TRBJ2-2,-,CASRAGGMYTGELFF,TGTGCCAGCAGAGCGGGAGGAATGTACACCGGGGAGCTGTTTTTT
TRBV7-2,TRBD2,TRBJ2-7,few,CASSLVAGGASYEQYF,TGTGCCAGCAGCTTAGTGGCGGGAGGGGCTTCCTACGAGCAGTACTTC
TRBV4-1,-,TRBJ1-1,-,CASSREPGATEAFF,TGCGCCAGCAGCCGAGAGCCAGGGGCCACTGAAGCTTTCTTT
TRBV25-1,-,TRBJ1-1,-,CASKKGLNTEAFF,TGTGCCAGCAAAAAAGGGCTGAACACTGAAGCTTTCTTT
TRBV7-2,TRBD2,TRBJ2-7,few,CASSLDTSGTGEQYF,TGTGCCAGCAGCTTAGATACTAGCGGGACGGGCGAGCAGTACTTC
TRBV20-1,-,TRBJ2-6,-,CSARDSGGGAGNVLTF,TGCAGTGCTAGAGATTCGGGTGGAGGGGCGGGCAACGTCCTGACTTTC
TRBV20-1,-,TRBJ2-1,few,CSAPGKTRNEQFF,TGCAGTGCTCCGGGAAAGACACGGAATGAGCAGTTCTTC
TRBV5-1,-,TRBJ2-3,-,CASSYTVTTDTQYF,TGCGCCAGCAGTTACACCGTCACCACAGATACGCAGTATTTT
TRBV7-2,TRBD1,TRBJ2-1,few,CASSLGQGAPVTWSYNEQFF,TGTGCCAGCAGCTTAGGACAGGGGGCGCCGGTTACCTGGTCCTACAATGAGCAGTTCTTC
TRBV29-1,-,TRBJ2-6,-,CSVDTETGANVLTF,TGCAGCGTTGATACGGAGACTGGGGCCAACGTCCTGACTTTC
TRBV29-1,-,TRBJ2-4,-,CSALVGQNIQYF,TGCAGCGCCCTAGTGGGCCAGAACATTCAGTACTTC
TRBV2,-,TRBJ1-5,-,CASSESVYSNQPQHF,TGTGCCAGCAGTGAGTCAGTCTATAGCAATCAGCCCCAGCATTTT
TRBV6-1,-,TRBJ2-1,few,CASSEVIGVYNEQFF,TGTGCCAGCAGTGAAGTGATTGGGGTCTACAATGAGCAGTTCTTC
TRBV20-1,-,TRBJ2-2,few,CSARDLLKRDAGELFF,TGCAGTGCTAGAGATCTTCTGAAGAGGGACGCCGGGGAGCTGTTTTTT
TRBV12-3/TRBV12-4,-,TRBJ1-5,-,CASSLFPSGESNQPQHF,TGTGCCAGCAGTCTGTTTCCGTCGGGGGAGAGCAATCAGCCCCAGCATTTT
TRBV9,-,TRBJ2-7,-,CASSPGSTYEQYF,TGTGCCAGCAGCCCCGGGTCGACCTACGAGCAGTACTTC